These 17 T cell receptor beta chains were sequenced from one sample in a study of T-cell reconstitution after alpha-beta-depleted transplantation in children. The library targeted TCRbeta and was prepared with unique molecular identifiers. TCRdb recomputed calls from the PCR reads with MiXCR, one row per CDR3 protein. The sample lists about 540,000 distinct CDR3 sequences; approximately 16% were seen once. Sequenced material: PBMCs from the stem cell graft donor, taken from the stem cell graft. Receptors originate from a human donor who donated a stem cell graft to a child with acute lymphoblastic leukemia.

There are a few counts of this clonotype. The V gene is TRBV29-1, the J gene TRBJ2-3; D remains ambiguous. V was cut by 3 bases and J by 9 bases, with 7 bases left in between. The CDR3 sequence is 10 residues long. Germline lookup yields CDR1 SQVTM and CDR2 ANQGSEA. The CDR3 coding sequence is TGCAGCGTTGACCATACCACGCAGTATTTT. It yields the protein CSVDHTTQYF.

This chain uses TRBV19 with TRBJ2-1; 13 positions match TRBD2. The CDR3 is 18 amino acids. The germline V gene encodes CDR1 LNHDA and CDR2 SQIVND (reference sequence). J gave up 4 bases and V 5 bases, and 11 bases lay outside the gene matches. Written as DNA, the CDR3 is TGTGCCAGTAGTGGAGCTGACGGGACTAGCGGGATTTACAATGAGCAGTTCTTC. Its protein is CASSGADGTSGIYNEQFF.

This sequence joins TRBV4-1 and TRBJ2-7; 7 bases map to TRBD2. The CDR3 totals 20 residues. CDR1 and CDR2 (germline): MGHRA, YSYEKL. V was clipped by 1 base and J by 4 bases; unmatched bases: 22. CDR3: CASSQGSFRVVRERGYEQYF. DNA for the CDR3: TGCGCCAGCAGCCAAGGATCGTTTCGCGTAGTGCGGGAGCGAGGGTACGAGCAGTACTTC.

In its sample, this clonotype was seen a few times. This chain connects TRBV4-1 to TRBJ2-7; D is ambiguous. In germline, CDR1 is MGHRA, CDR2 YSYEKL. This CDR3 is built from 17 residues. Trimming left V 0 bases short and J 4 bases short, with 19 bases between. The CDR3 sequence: CASSQDGSPPHGYEQYF. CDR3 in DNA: TGCGCCAGCAGCCAAGATGGGTCCCCCCCGCATGGTTACGAGCAGTACTTC.

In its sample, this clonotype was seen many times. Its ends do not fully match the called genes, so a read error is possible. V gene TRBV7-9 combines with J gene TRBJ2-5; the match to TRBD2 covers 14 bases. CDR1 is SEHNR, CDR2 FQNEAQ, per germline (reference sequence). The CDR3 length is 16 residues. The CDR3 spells CASSLGLAGGRETQYF. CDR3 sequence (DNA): TGTGCCAGCAGTTTAGGACTAGCGGGAGGTCGAGAGACCCAGTACTTC.

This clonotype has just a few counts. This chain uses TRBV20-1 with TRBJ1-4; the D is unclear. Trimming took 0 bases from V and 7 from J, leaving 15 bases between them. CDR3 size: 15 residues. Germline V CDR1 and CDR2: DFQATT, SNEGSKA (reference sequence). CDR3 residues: CSARDLLVWSEKLFF. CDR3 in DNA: TGCAGTGCTAGAGATTTGCTTGTCTGGAGTGAAAAACTGTTTTTT.

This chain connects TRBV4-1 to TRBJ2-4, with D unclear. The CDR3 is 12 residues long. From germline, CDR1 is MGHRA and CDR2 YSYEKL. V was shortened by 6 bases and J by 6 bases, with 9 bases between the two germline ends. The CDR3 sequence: CASRGALNIQYF. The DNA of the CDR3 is TGCGCCAGCAGAGGCGCCCTAAACATTCAGTACTTC.

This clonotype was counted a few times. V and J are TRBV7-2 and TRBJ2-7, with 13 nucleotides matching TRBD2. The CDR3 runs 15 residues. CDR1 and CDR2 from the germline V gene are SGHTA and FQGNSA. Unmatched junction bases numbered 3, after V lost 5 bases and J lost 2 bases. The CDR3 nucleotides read TGTGCCAGCAGCCGCGGGACTAGCGGGACCTACGAGCAGTACTTC. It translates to CASSRGTSGTYEQYF.

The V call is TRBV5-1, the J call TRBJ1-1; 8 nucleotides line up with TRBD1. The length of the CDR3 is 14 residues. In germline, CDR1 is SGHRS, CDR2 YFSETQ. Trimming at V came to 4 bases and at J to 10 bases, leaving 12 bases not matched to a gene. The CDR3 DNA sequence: TGCGCCAGCAGCCTCGACAGGGGCCAAATTGGAGCTTTCTTT. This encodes CASSLDRGQIGAFF.

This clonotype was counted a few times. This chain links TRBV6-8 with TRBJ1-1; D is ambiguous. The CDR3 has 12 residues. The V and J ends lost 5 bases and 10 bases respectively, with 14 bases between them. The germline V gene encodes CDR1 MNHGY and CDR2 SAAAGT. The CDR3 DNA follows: TGTGCCAGCAGTCTCCAAAACGGTGTAGCTTTCTTT. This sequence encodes CASSLQNGVAFF.

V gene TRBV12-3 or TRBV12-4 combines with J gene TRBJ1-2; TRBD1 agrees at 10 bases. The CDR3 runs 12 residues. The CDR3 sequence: CVAGQGYYGYTF. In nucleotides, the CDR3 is TGTGTTGCGGGACAGGGGTACTATGGCTACACCTTC.

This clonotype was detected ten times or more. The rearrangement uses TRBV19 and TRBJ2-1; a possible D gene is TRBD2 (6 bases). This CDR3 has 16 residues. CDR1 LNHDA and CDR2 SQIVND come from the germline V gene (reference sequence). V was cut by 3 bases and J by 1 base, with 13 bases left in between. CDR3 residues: CASSMLARGSYNEQFF. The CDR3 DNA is TGTGCCAGTAGTATGCTAGCGCGGGGATCCTACAATGAGCAGTTCTTC.

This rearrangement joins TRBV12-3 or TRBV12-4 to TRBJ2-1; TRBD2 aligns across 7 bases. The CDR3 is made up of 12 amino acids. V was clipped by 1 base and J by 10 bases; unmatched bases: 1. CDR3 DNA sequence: TGTGCCAGCAGTTTAGAGACTAGCGAGCAGTTCTTC. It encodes CASSLETSEQFF.

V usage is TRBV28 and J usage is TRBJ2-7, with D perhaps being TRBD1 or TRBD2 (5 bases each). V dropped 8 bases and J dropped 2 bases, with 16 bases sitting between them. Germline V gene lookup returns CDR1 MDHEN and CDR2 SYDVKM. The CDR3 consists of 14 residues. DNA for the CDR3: TGTGCCAGCGCCACCGGGACGGAAACCTACGAGCAGTACTTC. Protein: CASATGTETYEQYF.

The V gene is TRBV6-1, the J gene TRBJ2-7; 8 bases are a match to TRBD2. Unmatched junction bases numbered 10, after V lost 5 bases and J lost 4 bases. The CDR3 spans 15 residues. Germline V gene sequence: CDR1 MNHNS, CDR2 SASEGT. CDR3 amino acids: CASSPTLLAAYEQYF. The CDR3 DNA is TGTGCCAGCAGTCCTACATTACTAGCGGCATACGAGCAGTACTTC.

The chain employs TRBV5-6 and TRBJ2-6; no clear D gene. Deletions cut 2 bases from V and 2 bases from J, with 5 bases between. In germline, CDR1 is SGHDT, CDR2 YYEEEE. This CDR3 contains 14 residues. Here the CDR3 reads CASSFMPGANVLTF. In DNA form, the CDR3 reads TGTGCCAGCAGCTTTATGCCTGGGGCCAACGTCCTGACTTTC.

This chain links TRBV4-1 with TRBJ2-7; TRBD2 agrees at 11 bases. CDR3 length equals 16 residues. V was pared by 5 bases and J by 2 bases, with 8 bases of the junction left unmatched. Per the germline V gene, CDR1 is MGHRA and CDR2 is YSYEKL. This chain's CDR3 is CASSSRGGLAAYEQYF. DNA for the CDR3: TGCGCCAGCAGCTCAAGGGGGGGACTAGCGGCCTACGAGCAGTACTTC.